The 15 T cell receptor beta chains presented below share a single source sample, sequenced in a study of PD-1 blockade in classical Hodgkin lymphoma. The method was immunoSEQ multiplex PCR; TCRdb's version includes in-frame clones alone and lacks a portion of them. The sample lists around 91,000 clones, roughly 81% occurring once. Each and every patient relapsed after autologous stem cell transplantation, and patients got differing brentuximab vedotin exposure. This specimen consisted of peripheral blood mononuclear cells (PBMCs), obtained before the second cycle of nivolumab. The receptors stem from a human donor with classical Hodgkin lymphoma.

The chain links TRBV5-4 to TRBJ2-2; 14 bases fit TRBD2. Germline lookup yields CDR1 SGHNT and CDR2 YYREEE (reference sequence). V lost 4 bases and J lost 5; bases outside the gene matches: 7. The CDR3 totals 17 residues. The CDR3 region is CASSQGLAGGGTGELFF. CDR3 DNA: TGTGCCAGCAGCCAAGGACTAGCGGGAGGAGGAACCGGGGAGCTGTTTTTT.

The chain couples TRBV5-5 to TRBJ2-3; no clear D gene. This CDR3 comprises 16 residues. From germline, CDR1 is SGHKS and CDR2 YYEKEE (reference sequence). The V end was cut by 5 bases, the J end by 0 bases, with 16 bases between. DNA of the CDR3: TGTGCCAGCAGTTACTCTATTCTGCCCAGCACAGATACGCAGTATTTT. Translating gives CASSYSILPSTDTQYF.

CDR3 sequence: CAWSIGGSETQYF. In DNA, the CDR3 is TGTGCCTGGAGTATTGGCGGGAGCGAGACCCAGTACTTC. V usage is TRBV30 and J usage is TRBJ2-5; 7 nucleotides line up with TRBD2. J was trimmed by 5 bases and V by 2 bases; bases with no gene match: 5. The germline gives CDR1 GTSNPN, CDR2 SVGIG (reference sequence). This CDR3 region has 13 residues. The full variable domain, in which reference TRBV30 and TRBJ2-5 provide the parts outside the CDR3, is SQTIHQWPATLVQPVGSPLSLECTVEGTSNPNLYWYRQAAGRGLQLLFYSVGIGQISSEVPQNLSASRPQDRQFILSSKKLLLSDSGFYLCAWSIGGSETQYFGPGTRLLVL.

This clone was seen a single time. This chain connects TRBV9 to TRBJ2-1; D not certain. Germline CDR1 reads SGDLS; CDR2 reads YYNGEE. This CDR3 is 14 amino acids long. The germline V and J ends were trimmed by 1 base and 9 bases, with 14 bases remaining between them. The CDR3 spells CASSVYPQLAEQFF. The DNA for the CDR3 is TGTGCCAGCAGCGTATATCCTCAGCTCGCTGAGCAGTTCTTC.

The CDR3 DNA reads TGTGCCAGCAGCCCTACACTTAGCACCGGGGAGCTGTTTTTT. Amino acid sequence: CASSPTLSTGELFF. The rearrangement joins TRBV7-6 to TRBJ2-2, with no clear D. V lost 5 bases and J lost 4, with 11 bases in between. The CDR3 is made up of 14 amino acids. From germline, CDR1 is SGHVS and CDR2 FNYEAQ.

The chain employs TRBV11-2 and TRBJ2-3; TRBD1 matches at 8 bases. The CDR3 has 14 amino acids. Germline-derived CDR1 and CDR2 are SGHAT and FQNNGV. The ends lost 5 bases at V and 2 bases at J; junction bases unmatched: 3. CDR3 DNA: TGTGCCAGCAGCCGGACAGGGTTCACAGATACGCAGTATTTT. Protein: CASSRTGFTDTQYF. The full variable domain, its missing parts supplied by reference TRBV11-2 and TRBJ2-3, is EAGVAQSPRYKIIEKRQSVAFWCNPISGHATLYWYQQILGQGPKLLIQFQNNGVVDDSQLPKDRFSAERLKGVDSTLKIQPAKLEDSAVYLCASSRTGFTDTQYFGPGTRLTVL.

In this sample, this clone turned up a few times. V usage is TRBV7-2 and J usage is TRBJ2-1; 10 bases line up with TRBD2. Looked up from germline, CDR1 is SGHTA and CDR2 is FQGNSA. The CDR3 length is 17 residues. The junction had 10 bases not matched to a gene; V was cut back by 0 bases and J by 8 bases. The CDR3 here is CASSLAVWKREGHEQFF. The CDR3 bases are TGTGCCAGCAGCTTAGCGGTGTGGAAGCGGGAGGGGCATGAGCAGTTCTTC.

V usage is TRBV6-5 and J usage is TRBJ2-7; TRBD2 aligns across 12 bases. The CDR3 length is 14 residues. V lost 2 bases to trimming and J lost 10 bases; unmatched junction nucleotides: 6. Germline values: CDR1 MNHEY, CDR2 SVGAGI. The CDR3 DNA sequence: TGTGCCAGCAGTTACGGGGCTAGCGGGAGGGTTCAGTACTTC. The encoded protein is CASSYGASGRVQYF.

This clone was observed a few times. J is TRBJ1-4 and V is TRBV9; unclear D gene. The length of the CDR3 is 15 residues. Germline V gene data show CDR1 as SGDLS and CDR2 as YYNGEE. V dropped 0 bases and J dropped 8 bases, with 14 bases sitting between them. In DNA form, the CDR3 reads TGTGCCAGCAGCGTAGCTGTGGGAGTGGGGGAAAAACTGTTTTTT. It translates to CASSVAVGVGEKLFF.

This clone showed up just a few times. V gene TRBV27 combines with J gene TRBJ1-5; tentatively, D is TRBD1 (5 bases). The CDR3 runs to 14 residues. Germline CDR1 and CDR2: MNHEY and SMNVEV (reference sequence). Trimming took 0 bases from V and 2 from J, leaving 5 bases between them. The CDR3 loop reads CASSLSGGNQPQHF. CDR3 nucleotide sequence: TGTGCCAGCAGTTTATCAGGGGGCAATCAGCCCCAGCATTTT.

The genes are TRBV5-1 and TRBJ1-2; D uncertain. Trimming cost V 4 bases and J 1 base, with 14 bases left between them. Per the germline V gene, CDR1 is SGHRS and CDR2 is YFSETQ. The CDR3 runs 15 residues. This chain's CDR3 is CASSATISSNYGYTF. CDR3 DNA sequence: TGCGCCAGCAGCGCGACTATTTCAAGTAACTATGGCTACACCTTC.

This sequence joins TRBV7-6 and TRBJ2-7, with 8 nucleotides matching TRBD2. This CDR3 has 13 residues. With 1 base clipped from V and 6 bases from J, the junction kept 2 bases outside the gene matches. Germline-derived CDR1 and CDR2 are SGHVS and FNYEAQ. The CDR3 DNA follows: TGTGCCAGCAGCTTAGGGACTAGCTCCGAGCAGTACTTC. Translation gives CASSLGTSSEQYF.

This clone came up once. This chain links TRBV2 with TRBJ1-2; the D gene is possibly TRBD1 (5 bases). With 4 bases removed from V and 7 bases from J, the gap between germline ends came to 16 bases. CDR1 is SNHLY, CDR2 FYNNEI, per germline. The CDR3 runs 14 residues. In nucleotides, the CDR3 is TGTGCCAGCAGTGGCGCAGGGCTCTTAGGTGGCTACACCTTC. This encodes CASSGAGLLGGYTF.

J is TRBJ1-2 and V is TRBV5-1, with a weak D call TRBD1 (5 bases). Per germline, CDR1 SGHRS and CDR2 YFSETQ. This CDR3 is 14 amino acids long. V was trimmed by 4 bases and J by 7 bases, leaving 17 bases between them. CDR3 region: CASSPDTGTPGYTF. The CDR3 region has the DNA TGCGCCAGCAGCCCCGACACCGGGACCCCTGGCTACACCTTC.

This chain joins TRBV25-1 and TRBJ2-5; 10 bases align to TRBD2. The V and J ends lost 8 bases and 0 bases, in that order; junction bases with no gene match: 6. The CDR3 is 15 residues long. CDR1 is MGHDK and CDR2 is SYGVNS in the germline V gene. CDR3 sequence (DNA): TGTGCCAGCGGATGGACTAGCGGCTACCAAGAGACCCAGTACTTC. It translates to CASGWTSGYQETQYF.